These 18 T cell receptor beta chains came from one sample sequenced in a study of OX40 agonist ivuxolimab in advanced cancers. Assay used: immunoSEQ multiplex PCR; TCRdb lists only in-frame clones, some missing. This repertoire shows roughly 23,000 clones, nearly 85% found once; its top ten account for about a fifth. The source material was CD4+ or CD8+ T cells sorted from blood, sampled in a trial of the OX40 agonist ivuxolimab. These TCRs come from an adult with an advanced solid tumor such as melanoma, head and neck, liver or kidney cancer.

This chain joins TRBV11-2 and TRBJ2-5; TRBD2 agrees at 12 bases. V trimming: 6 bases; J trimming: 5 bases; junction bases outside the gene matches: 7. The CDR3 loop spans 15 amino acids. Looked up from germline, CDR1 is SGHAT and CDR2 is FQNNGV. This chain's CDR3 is CASSKSLAGGETQYF. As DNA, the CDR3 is TGTGCCAGCAGTAAGAGTCTAGCGGGAGGGGAGACCCAGTACTTC.

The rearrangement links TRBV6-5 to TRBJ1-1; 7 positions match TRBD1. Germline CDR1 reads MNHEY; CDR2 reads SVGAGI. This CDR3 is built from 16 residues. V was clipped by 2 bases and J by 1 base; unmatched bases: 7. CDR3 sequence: CASSYGLEGANTEAFF. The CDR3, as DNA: TGTGCCAGCAGTTACGGACTAGAGGGGGCGAACACTGAAGCTTTCTTT.

CDR3 sequence: CSVEGQGYDNEQFF. CDR3 sequence (DNA): TGCAGCGTTGAAGGACAGGGGTACGACAATGAGCAGTTCTTC. J is TRBJ2-1 and V is TRBV29-1, with TRBD1 matching over 8 bases. CDR3 length equals 14 residues. Germline trimming cut 1 base from V and 5 bases from J; bases unmatched to any gene: 4. Germline V CDR1 and CDR2: SQVTM, ANQGSEA.

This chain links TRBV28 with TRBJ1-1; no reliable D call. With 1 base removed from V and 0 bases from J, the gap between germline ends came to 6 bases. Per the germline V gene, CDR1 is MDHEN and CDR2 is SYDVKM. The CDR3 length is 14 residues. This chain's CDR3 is CASSLFMMNTEAFF. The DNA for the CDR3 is TGTGCCAGCAGTTTATTCATGATGAACACTGAAGCTTTCTTT.

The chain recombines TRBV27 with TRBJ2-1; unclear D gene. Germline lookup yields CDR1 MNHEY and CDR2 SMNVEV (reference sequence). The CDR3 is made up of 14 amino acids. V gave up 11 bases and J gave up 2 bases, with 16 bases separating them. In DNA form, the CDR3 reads TGTGCCTCCGCACTCCTAAGCCCCTACAATGAGCAGTTCTTC. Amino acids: CASALLSPYNEQFF.

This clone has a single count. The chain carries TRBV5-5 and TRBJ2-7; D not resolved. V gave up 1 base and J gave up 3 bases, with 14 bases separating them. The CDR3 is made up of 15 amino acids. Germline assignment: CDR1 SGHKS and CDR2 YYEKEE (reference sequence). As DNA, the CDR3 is TGTGCCAGCAGCTTGTCGACGGCGTCCTACTACGAGCAGTACTTC. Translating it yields CASSLSTASYYEQYF.

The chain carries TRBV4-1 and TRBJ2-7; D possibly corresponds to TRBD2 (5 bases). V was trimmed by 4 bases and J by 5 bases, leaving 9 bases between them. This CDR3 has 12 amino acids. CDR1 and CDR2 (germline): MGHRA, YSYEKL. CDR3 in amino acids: CASSRGRDEQYF. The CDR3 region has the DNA TGCGCCAGCAGCCGAGGGAGAGACGAGCAGTACTTC.

Here the CDR3 reads CASSPSGTGSGANVLTF. In DNA, the CDR3 is TGTGCCAGTAGTCCCTCCGGGACAGGGAGTGGGGCCAACGTCCTGACTTTC. The chain carries TRBV19 and TRBJ2-6; 9 bases fit TRBD1. The CDR3 totals 17 residues. Germline values: CDR1 LNHDA, CDR2 SQIVND (reference sequence). V lost 5 bases to trimming and J lost 3 bases; unmatched junction nucleotides: 8.

CDR3 sequence: CASRRQAKNTEAFF. CDR3 nucleotide sequence: TGTGCCAGCAGGCGACAGGCGAAGAACACTGAAGCTTTCTTT. The V and J genes are TRBV6-5 and TRBJ1-1; D perhaps matches TRBD1 (6 bases). Germline V CDR1 and CDR2: MNHEY, SVGAGI. The CDR3 consists of 14 residues. The V end was cut by 6 bases, the J end by 1 base, with 12 bases between.

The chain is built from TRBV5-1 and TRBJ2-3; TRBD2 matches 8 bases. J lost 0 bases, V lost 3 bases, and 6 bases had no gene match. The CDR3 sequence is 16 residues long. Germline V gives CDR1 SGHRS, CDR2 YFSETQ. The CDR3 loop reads CASSSLSGGSTDTQYF. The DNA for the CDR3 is TGCGCCAGCAGCTCCCTAAGCGGGGGAAGCACAGATACGCAGTATTTT.

The CDR3 DNA reads as TGCGCCAGCACCCACACAGGGGGGCCCTACGAGCAGTACTTC. This translates into CASTHTGGPYEQYF. The V call is TRBV10-2, the J call TRBJ2-7, with 8 bases aligning to TRBD1. This CDR3 contains 14 residues. V was pared by 7 bases and J by 2 bases, with 7 bases of the junction left unmatched. Germline CDR1 WSHSY, CDR2 SAAADI.

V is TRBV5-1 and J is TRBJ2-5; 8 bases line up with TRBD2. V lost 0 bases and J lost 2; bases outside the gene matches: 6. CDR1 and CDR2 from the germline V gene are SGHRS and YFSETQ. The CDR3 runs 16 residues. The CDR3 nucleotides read TGCGCCAGCAGCTTGGCGATAGCGGGGAATCAAGAGACCCAGTACTTC. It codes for CASSLAIAGNQETQYF.

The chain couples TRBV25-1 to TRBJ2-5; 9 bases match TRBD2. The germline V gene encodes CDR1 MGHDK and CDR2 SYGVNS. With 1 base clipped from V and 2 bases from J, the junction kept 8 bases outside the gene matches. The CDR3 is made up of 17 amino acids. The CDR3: CASSESPSGNPQETQYF. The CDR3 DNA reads TGTGCCAGCAGTGAATCCCCTAGCGGGAACCCTCAAGAGACCCAGTACTTC.

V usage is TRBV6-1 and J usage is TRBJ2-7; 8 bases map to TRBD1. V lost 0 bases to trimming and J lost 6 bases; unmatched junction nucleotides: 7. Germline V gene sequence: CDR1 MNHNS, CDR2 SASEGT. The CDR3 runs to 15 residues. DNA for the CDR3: TGTGCCAGCAGTGAAGCCCAGGGGGCCTCTCTCGAGCAGTACTTC. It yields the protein CASSEAQGASLEQYF.

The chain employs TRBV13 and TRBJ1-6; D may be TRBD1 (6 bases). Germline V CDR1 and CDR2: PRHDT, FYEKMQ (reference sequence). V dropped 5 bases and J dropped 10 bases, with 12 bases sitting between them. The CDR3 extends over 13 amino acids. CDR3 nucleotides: TGTGCCAGCAGCGTCACAGGGAAATCACCCCTCCACTTT. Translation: CASSVTGKSPLHF.

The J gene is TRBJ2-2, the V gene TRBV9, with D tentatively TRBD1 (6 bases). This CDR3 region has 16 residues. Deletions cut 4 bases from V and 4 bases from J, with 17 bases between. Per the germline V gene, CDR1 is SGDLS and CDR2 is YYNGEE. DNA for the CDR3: TGTGCCAGCAGCTCCATTACAACAGGGTCCACCGGGGAGCTGTTTTTT. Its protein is CASSSITTGSTGELFF.

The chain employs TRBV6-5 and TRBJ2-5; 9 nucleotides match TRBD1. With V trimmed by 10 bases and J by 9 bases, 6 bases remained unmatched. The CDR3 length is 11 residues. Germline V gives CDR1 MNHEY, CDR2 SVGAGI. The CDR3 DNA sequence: TGTGCCACTGGGACAGGGAGGGCCCAGTACTTC. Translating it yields CATGTGRAQYF.

CDR3 residues: CASSLGRRVGGNQPQHF. CDR3 DNA sequence: TGTGCCAGCAGCTTAGGCAGGAGGGTAGGGGGCAATCAGCCCCAGCATTTT. The chain joins TRBV7-2 to TRBJ1-5, with a possible D match to TRBD1 (5 bases). The CDR3 consists of 17 residues. V dropped 1 base and J dropped 2 bases, with 15 bases sitting between them. Germline V lookup: CDR1 SGHTA, CDR2 FQGNSA.